These 6 T cell receptor beta chains share one sample of origin, sequenced in a study of T cells in Graves' hyperthyroidism and ophthalmopathy (dated by TCRdb to about 2019). To prepare the library, multiplex PCR was applied. The run used an Illumina HiSeq 2000. Amplification of TCR beta CDR3 regions was carried out from RNA transcripts. The first round of RT-PCR for the TCR CDR3 was performed with the HTBI primer set and the Qiagen OneStep RT-PCR kit. The public reads were quality trimmed at Q25 with fastp and then assembled into clones with MiXCR by TCRdb, keeping productive beta chains. For every CDR3 protein sequence, its rows merge into one entry that carries the most common genes and DNA. This sample lists some 360,000 distinct CDR3 sequences; less than 20% were detected once. Around 16% of the sample is held by the ten biggest clonotypes. The sequencing sample was made of blood. The source of these receptors is a woman aged 40 to 50 with Graves' ophthalmopathy.

There are many counts of this clonotype. The gene calls are TRBV3-1 and TRBJ1-3; D possibly corresponds to TRBD1 (5 bases). V was clipped by 7 bases and J by 0 bases, with 13 bases between them. Looked up from germline, CDR1 is LGHDT and CDR2 is YNNKEL (reference sequence). The CDR3 extends over 15 amino acids. This chain's CDR3 is CASTIDSNSGNTIYF. DNA for the CDR3: TGTGCCAGCACTATCGACAGCAACTCTGGAAACACCATATATTTT.

This clonotype was recorded at least ten times. V and J are TRBV24-1 and TRBJ2-5; possible D gene TRBD1, 6 bases. Germline V gene sequence: CDR1 KGHDR, CDR2 SFDVKD. The CDR3 is 14 residues long. Trimming pared 3 bases from V and 3 bases from J, leaving 10 bases between. CDR3 nucleotides: TGTGCCACCAGTGATGGGGACACTAAAGAGACCCAGTACTTC. Its translation is CATSDGDTKETQYF.

This clonotype was seen only a few times. The J gene is TRBJ1-5, the V gene TRBV20-1, with D perhaps TRBD1 (5 bases). Trimming took 3 bases from V and 3 from J, leaving 15 bases between them. Per germline, CDR1 DFQATT and CDR2 SNEGSKA (reference sequence). The CDR3 runs 15 residues. CDR3 coding DNA: TGCAGTGCTAGGGGCAGGGATGGGATCAATCAGCCCCAGCATTTT. Its protein product is CSARGRDGINQPQHF.

The chain carries TRBV5-1 and TRBJ2-7; no reliable D call. CDR3 length equals 13 residues. Germline V gene data show CDR1 as SGHRS and CDR2 as YFSETQ. V was pared by 3 bases and J by 2 bases, with 9 bases between. The CDR3 region is CASSYTSTYEQYF. The CDR3 nucleotides are TGCGCCAGCAGCTATACTTCAACCTACGAGCAGTACTTC.

V and J are TRBV2 and TRBJ2-2, with D unclear. Trimming removed 6 bases at V and 6 bases at J, with 11 bases between. Germline CDR1 is SNHLY and CDR2 is FYNNEI. This CDR3 is 13 amino acids long. The CDR3 loop reads CASRIRTAGELFF. CDR3 DNA sequence: TGTGCCAGCAGGATACGGACGGCCGGGGAGCTGTTTTTT.

This clonotype was seen at least ten times. V usage is TRBV5-4 and J usage is TRBJ1-2; D is undetermined. Between the trimmed V and J ends, which lost 6 bases and 4 bases, there was a span of 13 bases. Germline assignment: CDR1 SGHNT and CDR2 YYREEE (reference sequence). This CDR3 is built from 13 residues. The CDR3 region is CASIAPESYGYTF. In DNA form, the CDR3 reads TGTGCCAGCATTGCCCCGGAGAGCTATGGCTACACCTTC.